There are a few counts of the clone carrying this T cell receptor beta chain. Its target is unknown. TCRdb reprocessed the reads via MiXCR and lists one record per CDR3 protein. The table has 150,000 to 200,000 distinct CDR3 sequences, about a tenth seen once. This specimen belongs to a study of T cell repertoires in cytomegalovirus infection. Looking at the study overall: In public TCR beta signatures, there were indications of both CMV infection and matching HLA type. Study-wide results and caveats: Identification of carriers of CMV plus the relevant HLA was performed using cumulative public TCR beta family frequency. Dominating the ex vivo response were HLA-C-restricted CMV-specific TCR beta clonotypes.

Trimming removed 3 bases at V and 6 bases at J, with 20 bases between. Per germline, CDR1 LNHDA and CDR2 SQIVND (reference sequence). The CDR3 spans 16 residues. This receptor was taken from a human donor in good health (CMV status not recorded). Some clones in this sample may be carry-over from other donors' samples. The chain links TRBV19 to TRBJ1-2; D is undetermined. The source material was PBMCs. CDR3 bases: TGTGCCAGTAGTATCCCGGTTGTGGGAGCGGGAAATGGCTACACCTTC. Its translation: CASSIPVVGAGNGYTF.